The present entry profiles one TCR beta chain with its context. The antigen is undetermined. The PCR used 60 Vbeta and 13 Jbeta primers. Profiled with immunoSEQ multiplex PCR; TCRdb holds only in-frame clones, not every one. The repertoire holds about 270,000 clones, with about 66% as singletons. The data were obtained in a study of cytomegalovirus exposure and HLA in healthy donors. Overall study findings and caveats: The study listed roughly 160 cytomegalovirus-associated TCR beta chains. Earlier results showed most TCR beta V segments being productive about 87% or about 30% of the time. As a later analysis revealed, the rate of TCR association differed by HLA locus, with DRB1 most and HLA-C fewest.

The sample taken for sequencing was PBMCs. The TCR sequence derives from a female donor in good health and CMV-seronegative.

The CDR3 sequence is CASSLSLAQLGEQYF. The DNA for the CDR3 is TGTGCCAGCAGTTTATCATTAGCTCAACTTGGGGAGCAGTACTTC. The chain links TRBV6-5 to TRBJ2-7; D is ambiguous. The germline CDR1 and CDR2 sequences are MNHEY and SVGAGI. V was shortened by 4 bases and J by 7 bases, with 20 bases between the two germline ends. The CDR3 totals 15 residues.